This T cell receptor (beta chain) derives from a study of regulatory T cells in long-lasting Graves disease. Study at large: Graves' patients diagnosed newly had used antithyroid drugs under 3 months.

Regarding the study as a whole: Patients with persistent disease shared 2,700 or so public clonotypes, outpacing the roughly 970 shared by new patients.

Documented time point: newly diagnosed GD, antithyroid drugs for less than 3 months. Generation of the TCR library employed RNA extracted from PBMCs. Arm-PCR of CDR3 regions and iRepertoire HTBI primers were the basis on which TCR beta libraries were built. TCRdb re-called the multiplex PCR reads through MiXCR, storing one row per CDR3 protein. The sample contains about 470,000 distinct CDR3 sequences, 14% to 15% of which appear only once. There are many counts of this clonotype. The antigen is unknown. A further study also used this sample, focusing on T cells in Graves' hyperthyroidism and ophthalmopathy.

Sequenced material: peripheral blood mononuclear cells (PBMCs), taken at new diagnosis, from a patient treated with antithyroid drugs. This receptor was identified in a woman in her 30s with Graves disease.

Here the CDR3 reads CASSGMGTGLETQYF. In DNA, the CDR3 is TGTGCCAGCAGTGGAATGGGGACAGGGCTAGAGACCCAGTACTTC. The chain has TRBV6-1 and TRBJ2-5; 9 positions match TRBD1. Germline-derived CDR1 and CDR2 are MNHNS and SASEGT. This CDR3 contains 15 residues. V was pared by 4 bases and J by 4 bases, with 7 bases of the junction left unmatched.